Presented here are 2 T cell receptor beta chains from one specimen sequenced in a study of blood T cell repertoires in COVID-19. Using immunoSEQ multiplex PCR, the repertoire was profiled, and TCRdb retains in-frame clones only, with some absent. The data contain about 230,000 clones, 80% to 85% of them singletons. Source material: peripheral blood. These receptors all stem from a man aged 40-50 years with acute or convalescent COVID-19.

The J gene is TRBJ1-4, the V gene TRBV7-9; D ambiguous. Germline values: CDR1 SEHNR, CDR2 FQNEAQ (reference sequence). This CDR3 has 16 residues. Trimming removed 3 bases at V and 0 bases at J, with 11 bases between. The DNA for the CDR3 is TGTGCCAGCAGCTTGCCGGGGAGGGCAACTAATGAAAAACTGTTTTTT. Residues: CASSLPGRATNEKLFF.

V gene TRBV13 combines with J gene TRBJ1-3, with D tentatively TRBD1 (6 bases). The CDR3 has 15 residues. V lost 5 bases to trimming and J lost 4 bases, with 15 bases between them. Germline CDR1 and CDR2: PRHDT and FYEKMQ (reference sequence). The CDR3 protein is CASSLEGEKGNTIYF. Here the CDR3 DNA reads TGTGCCAGCAGCCTAGAGGGGGAGAAGGGAAACACCATATATTTT.